Shown below are 8 T cell receptor beta chains from a single sample sequenced in a study of blood T cells in healthy people across ages. A second PCR, run for roughly 7 to 11 cycles, used a sample-barcoded 5' primer plus a J-beta primer mix. TCRdb used MiXCR to reprocess the 5' RACE reads, holding one entry per CDR3 protein. The data show approximately 780,000 distinct CDR3 sequences, with roughly 25% seen just once and around 2.9% held by the top ten. This sample also belongs to another study, concerning T cells of mothers and their children.

The sequenced sample was blood. Receptors originate from a boy aged 10-17 years in good health.

This clonotype was seen more than once but under ten times. The CDR3 bases are TGTGCCAGCAGTAAACAGGGAGAGGATAGCAATCAGCCCCAGCATTTT. It encodes CASSKQGEDSNQPQHF. The chain couples TRBV6-1 to TRBJ1-5, with D perhaps TRBD1 (6 bases). Germline assignment: CDR1 MNHNS and CDR2 SASEGT. With 5 bases removed from V and 0 bases from J, the gap between germline ends came to 14 bases. The CDR3 has 16 amino acids.

V usage is TRBV10-3 and J usage is TRBJ2-3, with a possible D match to TRBD1 (6 bases). The length of the CDR3 is 13 residues. Trimming shortened V by 6 bases and J by 3 bases, and 10 bases separated the two germline ends. The germline CDR1 and CDR2 sequences are ENHRY and SYGVKD. CDR3: CAIRDRGTDTQYF. The CDR3 DNA reads as TGTGCCATCAGGGACAGAGGAACAGATACGCAGTATTTT.

The rearrangement joins TRBV20-1 to TRBJ2-3; TRBD2 aligns across 7 bases. Germline V CDR1 and CDR2: DFQATT, SNEGSKA (reference sequence). The CDR3 has 13 residues. V shed 8 bases, J shed 2 bases, and the junction held 7 bases outside the gene matches. CDR3 sequence reads: CSLGGSVTDTQYF. CDR3 bases: TGCAGTCTCGGGGGGTCGGTCACAGATACGCAGTATTTT.

This clonotype was observed a handful of times. This chain connects TRBV4-1 to TRBJ1-5; no clear D. The V gene's germline CDR1 is MGHRA and CDR2 YSYEKL. The CDR3 covers 16 residues. V lost 0 bases to trimming and J lost 0 bases, with 9 bases between them. CDR3 DNA sequence: TGCGCCAGCAGCCAAGAATCCGTGAATAGCAATCAGCCCCAGCATTTT. Translation: CASSQESVNSNQPQHF.

The chain joins TRBV5-1 to TRBJ1-1, with unresolved D. Trimming pared 4 bases from V and 5 bases from J, leaving 18 bases between. The CDR3 has 15 residues. CDR1 is SGHRS and CDR2 is YFSETQ in the germline V gene. CDR3 sequence reads: CASSGAAPGVTEAFF. The CDR3 region has the DNA TGCGCCAGCAGCGGCGCGGCCCCAGGCGTAACTGAAGCTTTCTTT.

This rearrangement joins TRBV30 to TRBJ2-1; D is unresolved. The CDR3 runs 12 residues. Trimming left V 2 bases short and J 4 bases short, with 6 bases between. Germline-derived CDR1 and CDR2 are GTSNPN and SVGIG (reference sequence). The CDR3 nucleotides are TGTGCCTGGAGTTACGGGTACAATGAGCAGTTCTTC. Translated, it gives CAWSYGYNEQFF.

The table lists this clonotype with a few counts. The chain is built from TRBV6-6 and TRBJ2-1; D gene ambiguous. Trimming pared 0 bases from V and 3 bases from J, leaving 3 bases between. The germline CDR1 and CDR2 sequences are MNHNY and SVGAGI (reference sequence). There are 13 residues in the CDR3. CDR3 in amino acids: CASSYSNYNEQFF. The CDR3 DNA sequence: TGTGCCAGCAGTTACTCGAACTACAATGAGCAGTTCTTC.

The gene calls are TRBV7-9 and TRBJ1-4; D is uncertain. Germline V gene sequence: CDR1 SEHNR, CDR2 FQNEAQ (reference sequence). Trimming removed 3 bases at V and 0 bases at J, with 11 bases between. The CDR3 sequence is 16 residues long. Written as DNA, the CDR3 is TGTGCCAGCAGCTTGCCGAGGACGGCAACTAATGAAAAACTGTTTTTT. Amino acids: CASSLPRTATNEKLFF.